A single sample is the source of the 6 T cell receptor beta chains below, sequenced in a study of T cells in Graves' hyperthyroidism and ophthalmopathy. Researchers amplified the TCR beta CDR3 regions from RNA transcripts. The study used the HTBI primer set for a first-round RT-PCR of the TCR CDR3. TCRdb fed the multiplex PCR reads into MiXCR, producing one record per CDR3 protein. This sample has 550,000 to 700,000 distinct CDR3 sequences, with under 15% found just once. Sequencing was carried out using blood. These receptors originate from a woman between 40 and 55 years old with Graves' ophthalmopathy.

The chain is built from TRBV12-3 or TRBV12-4 and TRBJ1-1, with D hard to call. The CDR3 has 13 residues. V shed 7 bases and J shed 0 bases, with 9 bases lying between them. The CDR3, as DNA: TGTGCCAGCAATGCAGGTCTGAACACTGAAGCTTTCTTT. Translation gives CASNAGLNTEAFF.

This clonotype was seen only a few times. The V gene is TRBV7-2, the J gene TRBJ1-1; tentatively, D is TRBD1 (5 bases). The germline V gene has CDR1 SGHTA and CDR2 FQGNSA. This CDR3 region has 15 residues. V gave up 2 bases and J gave up 8 bases, with 18 bases separating them. The CDR3 region is CASSLSGLAGREAFF. CDR3 coding DNA: TGTGCCAGCAGCTTATCAGGGCTCGCGGGCCGAGAAGCTTTCTTT.

This clonotype was seen repeatedly, ten times or more. The rearrangement joins TRBV28 to TRBJ1-1; D is uncertain. Per the germline V gene, CDR1 is MDHEN and CDR2 is SYDVKM. The V end was cut by 5 bases, the J end by 0 bases, with 22 bases between. The CDR3 spans 18 residues. DNA for the CDR3: TGTGCCAGCAGTCCCGCGCCTGGTTTGCAAGGAGTGAACACTGAAGCTTTCTTT. Its protein is CASSPAPGLQGVNTEAFF.

This clonotype was recorded at least ten times. The chain employs TRBV12-3 or TRBV12-4 and TRBJ2-6; weak D call: TRBD1 (6 bases). Trimming removed 5 bases at V and 2 bases at J, with 7 bases between. The CDR3 has 14 residues. The CDR3 region is CASSDRTGANVLTF. The CDR3 DNA reads as TGTGCCAGCAGTGACAGGACTGGGGCCAACGTCCTGACTTTC.

This clonotype occurred many times. The V call is TRBV6-5, the J call TRBJ2-5, with a possible D match to TRBD2 (5 bases). The CDR3 runs to 16 residues. The germline V and J ends were trimmed by 2 bases and 10 bases, with 23 bases remaining between them. Germline V gene data show CDR1 as MNHEY and CDR2 as SVGAGI. CDR3 region: CASSYEAGRVEVDQYF. The CDR3 nucleotides are TGTGCCAGCAGTTACGAGGCGGGCCGAGTGGAGGTGGACCAGTACTTC.

The table lists this clonotype with many counts. This chain uses TRBV4-3 with TRBJ2-7; 8 nucleotides match TRBD2. The J segment lost 3 bases and the V segment lost 0 bases, leaving 4 bases of the junction unmatched. This CDR3 has 15 residues. The germline V gene encodes CDR1 LGHNA and CDR2 YSLEER. The CDR3 bases are TGCGCCAGCAGCCAAGATCGGAGCGGGAGCTACGAGCAGTACTTC. Translated, it gives CASSQDRSGSYEQYF.